This T cell receptor beta chain was obtained from a study of blood T cell repertoires in COVID-19. Across the study: Researchers got acute and convalescent COVID-19 samples from the United States, Italy and Spain. In each case, the material was cDNA or gDNA derived from T cells, B-cell-depleted T cells, or PBMCs.

In the source study's methods: Estimation of nucleated cell counts was performed using reference gene primer amplification. The table came from immunoSEQ multiplex PCR; TCRdb's copy has only in-frame clones and leaves some out. For V, J and clone size, that table is used; D and trimming come from the DNA. The table shows about 42,000 clones, with roughly three quarters occurring only once. This CDR3 has 16 residues. CDR1 and CDR2 from the germline V gene are SGHTA and FQGNSA. Trimming cost V 7 bases and J 3 bases, with 18 bases left between them. V and J are TRBV7-2 and TRBJ2-2, with TRBD2 as a possible D gene (7 bases). The sample consisted of peripheral blood. The origin of this receptor is an elderly man with acute or convalescent COVID-19. CDR3 loop: CASNPRRGADTGELFF. As DNA, the CDR3 is TGTGCCAGCAACCCCCGCCGGGGGGCTGACACCGGGGAGCTGTTTTTT.